This T cell receptor (beta chain) was recorded in a study of spatial heterogeneity in lung cancer. Study summary: Consistent detection of more beta-chain than alpha-chain sequences was observed.

There are a few counts of this clonotype. Time point in this sample: blood at routine non-recurrence follow-up after resection. Whole RNA was taken from tumor, nontumor lung or frozen PBMC; it was then sequenced unsorted. MiXCR, run by TCRdb on the 5' RACE reads, gives a single entry per CDR3 protein. Altogether over 85,000 distinct CDR3 sequences are present, just under 20% being singletons, with the ten largest covering 20% to 25%. V trimming: 1 base; J trimming: 0 bases; junction bases outside the gene matches: 2. The CDR3 loop spans 16 amino acids. Germline CDR1 is SGHVS and CDR2 is FNYEAQ. Sequences were derived from PBMCs, sampled at follow-up. This chain joins TRBV7-6 and TRBJ1-1; TRBD1 agrees at 10 bases. The clonotype was recovered from a male donor with early-stage non-small cell lung cancer. CDR3 loop: CASSLGGTGVNTEAFF. Written as DNA, the CDR3 is TGTGCCAGCAGCTTAGGGGGGACAGGGGTGAACACTGAAGCTTTCTTT.